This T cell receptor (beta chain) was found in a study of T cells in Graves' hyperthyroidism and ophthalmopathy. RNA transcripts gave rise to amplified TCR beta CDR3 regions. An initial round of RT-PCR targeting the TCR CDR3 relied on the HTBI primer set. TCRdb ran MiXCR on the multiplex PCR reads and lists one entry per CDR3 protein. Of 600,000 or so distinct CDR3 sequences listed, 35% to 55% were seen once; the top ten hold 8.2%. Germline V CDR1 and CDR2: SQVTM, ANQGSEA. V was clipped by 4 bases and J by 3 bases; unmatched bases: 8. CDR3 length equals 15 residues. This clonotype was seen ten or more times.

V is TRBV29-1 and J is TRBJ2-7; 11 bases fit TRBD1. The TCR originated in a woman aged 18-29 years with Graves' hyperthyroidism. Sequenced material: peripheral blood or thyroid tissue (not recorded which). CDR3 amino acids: CSVGGTGGIGYEQYF. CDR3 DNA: TGCAGCGTTGGGGGGACAGGGGGGATTGGCTACGAGCAGTACTTC.